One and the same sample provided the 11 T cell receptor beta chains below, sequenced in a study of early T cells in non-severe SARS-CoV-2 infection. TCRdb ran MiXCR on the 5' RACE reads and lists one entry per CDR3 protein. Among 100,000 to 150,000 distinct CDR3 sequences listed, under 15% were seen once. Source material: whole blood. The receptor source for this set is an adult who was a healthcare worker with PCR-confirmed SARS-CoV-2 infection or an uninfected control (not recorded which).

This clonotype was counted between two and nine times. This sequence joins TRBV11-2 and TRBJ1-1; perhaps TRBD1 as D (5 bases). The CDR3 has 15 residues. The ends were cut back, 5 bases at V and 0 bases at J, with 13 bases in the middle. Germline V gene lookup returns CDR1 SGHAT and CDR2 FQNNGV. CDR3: CASSLALGVNTEAFF. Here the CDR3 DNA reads TGTGCCAGCAGCCTCGCGCTAGGGGTGAACACTGAAGCTTTCTTT.

The CDR3 spells CASSPRAGAGTDTQYF. The CDR3 region has the DNA TGTGCCAGCAGCCCGCGGGCGGGGGCCGGGACAGATACGCAGTATTTT. The chain has TRBV7-6 and TRBJ2-3, with D possibly matching TRBD2 (7 bases). Trimming removed 5 bases from V and 3 bases from J, with 18 bases in between. The germline V gene encodes CDR1 SGHVS and CDR2 FNYEAQ. CDR3 length: 16 residues.

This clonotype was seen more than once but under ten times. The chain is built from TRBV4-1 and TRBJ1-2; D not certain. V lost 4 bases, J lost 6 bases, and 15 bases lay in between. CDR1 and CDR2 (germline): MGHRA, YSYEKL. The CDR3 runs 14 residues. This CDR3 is CASSPFLKSNGYTF. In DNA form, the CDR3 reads TGCGCCAGCAGCCCTTTTTTAAAATCAAATGGCTACACCTTC.

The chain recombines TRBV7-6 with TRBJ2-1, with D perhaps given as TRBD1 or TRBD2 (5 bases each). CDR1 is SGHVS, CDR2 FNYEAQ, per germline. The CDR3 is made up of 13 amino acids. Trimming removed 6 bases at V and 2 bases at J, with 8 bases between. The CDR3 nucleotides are TGTGCCAGCAGTGGGACGACCTACAATGAGCAGTTCTTC. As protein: CASSGTTYNEQFF.

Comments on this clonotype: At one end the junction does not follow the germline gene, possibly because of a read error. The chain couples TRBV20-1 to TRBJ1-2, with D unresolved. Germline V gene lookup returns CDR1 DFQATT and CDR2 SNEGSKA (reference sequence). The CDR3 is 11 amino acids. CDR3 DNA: TGCAGTGCTAGAGATAACGATGGCTACACCTTC. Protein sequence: CSARDNDGYTF.

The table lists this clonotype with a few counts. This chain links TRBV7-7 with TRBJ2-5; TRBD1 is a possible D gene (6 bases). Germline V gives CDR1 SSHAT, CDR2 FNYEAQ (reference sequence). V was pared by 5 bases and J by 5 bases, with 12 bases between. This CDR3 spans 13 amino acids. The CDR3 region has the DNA TGTGCCAGCAGCAAACAGGGAAAGGAGACCCAGTACTTC. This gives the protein CASSKQGKETQYF.

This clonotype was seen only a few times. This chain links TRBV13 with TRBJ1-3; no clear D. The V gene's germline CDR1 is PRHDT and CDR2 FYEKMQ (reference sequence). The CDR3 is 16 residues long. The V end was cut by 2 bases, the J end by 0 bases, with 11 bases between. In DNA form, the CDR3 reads TGTGCCAGCAGCTTATGGAGTCAGAGCTCTGGAAACACCATATATTTT. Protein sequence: CASSLWSQSSGNTIYF.

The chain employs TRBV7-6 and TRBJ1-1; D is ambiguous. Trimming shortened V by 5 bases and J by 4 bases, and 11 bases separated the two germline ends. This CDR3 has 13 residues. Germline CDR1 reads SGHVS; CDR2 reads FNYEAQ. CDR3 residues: CASSPGLFTEAFF. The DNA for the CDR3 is TGTGCCAGCAGCCCTGGGCTCTTCACTGAAGCTTTCTTT.

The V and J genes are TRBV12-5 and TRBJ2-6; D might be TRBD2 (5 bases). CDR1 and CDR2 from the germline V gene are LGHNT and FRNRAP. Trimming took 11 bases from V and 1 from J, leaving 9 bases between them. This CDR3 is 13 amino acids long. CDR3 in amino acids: CALGGSGANVLTF. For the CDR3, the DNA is TGTGCTCTGGGCGGGTCTGGGGCCAACGTCCTGACTTTC. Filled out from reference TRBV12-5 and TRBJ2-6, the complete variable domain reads DARVTQTPRHKVTEMGQEVTMRCQPILGHNTVFWYRQTMMQGLELLAYFRNRAPLDDSGMPKDRFSAEMPDATLATLKIQPSEPRDSAVYFCALGGSGANVLTFGAGSRLTVL.

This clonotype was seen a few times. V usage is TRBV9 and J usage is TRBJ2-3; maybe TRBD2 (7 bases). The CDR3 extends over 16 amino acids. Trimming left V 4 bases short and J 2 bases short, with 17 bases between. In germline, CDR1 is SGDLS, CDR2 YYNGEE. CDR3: CASSPRGARNTDTQYF. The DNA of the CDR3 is TGTGCCAGCAGCCCCCGGGGGGCCAGGAACACAGATACGCAGTATTTT.

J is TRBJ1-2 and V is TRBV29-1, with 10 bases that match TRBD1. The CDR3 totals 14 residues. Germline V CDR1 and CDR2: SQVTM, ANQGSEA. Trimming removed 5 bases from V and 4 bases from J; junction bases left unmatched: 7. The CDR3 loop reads CSVLGQGFFYGYTF. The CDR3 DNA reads TGCAGCGTTTTGGGACAGGGGTTCTTCTATGGCTACACCTTC. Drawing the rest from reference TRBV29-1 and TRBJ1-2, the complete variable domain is SAVISQKPSRDICQRGTSLTIQCQVDSQVTMMFWYRQQPGQSLTLIATANQGSEATYESGFVIDKFPISRPNLTFSTLTVSNMSPEDSSIYLCSVLGQGFFYGYTFGSGTRLTVV.